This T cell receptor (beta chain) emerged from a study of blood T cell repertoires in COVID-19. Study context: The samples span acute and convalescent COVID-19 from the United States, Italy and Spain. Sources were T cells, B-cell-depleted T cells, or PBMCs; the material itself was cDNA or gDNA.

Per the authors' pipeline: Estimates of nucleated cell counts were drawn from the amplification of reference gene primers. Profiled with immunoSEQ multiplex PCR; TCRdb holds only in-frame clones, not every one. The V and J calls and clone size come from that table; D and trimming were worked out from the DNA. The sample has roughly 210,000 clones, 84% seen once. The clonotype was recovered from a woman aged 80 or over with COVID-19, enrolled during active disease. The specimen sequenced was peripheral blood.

DNA of the CDR3: TGTGCCAGTAGTAGTGCAGGGGCCCTGCGATTGACCCAGTACTTC. Its protein is CASSSAGALRLTQYF. V is TRBV19 and J is TRBJ2-5; D may be TRBD1 (6 bases). Germline values: CDR1 LNHDA, CDR2 SQIVND (reference sequence). The V end was cut by 4 bases, the J end by 7 bases, with 19 bases between. The CDR3 length is 15 residues.